This TCR beta chain stems from a study of blood T cell repertoires in COVID-19. The CDR3 consists of 13 residues. Germline values: CDR1 MNHEY, CDR2 SVGAGI. With respect to this clone: Its ends do not fully match the called genes, so a read error is possible.

As originally analysed: Scientists estimated how many nucleated cells there were by amplifying reference gene primers. Sequencing used immunoSEQ multiplex PCR; TCRdb keeps in-frame clones, though not all of them. V, J and clone size reflect that table, while D and trimming were determined from the DNA. This sample carries about 280,000 clones, 80% to 85% of them seen once, and the ten largest clones take about 5%. This study enrolled people aged about 18 to 100 from roughly 24 US geographic areas. The V gene is TRBV6-5, the J gene TRBJ2-7; 9 bases map to TRBD2. The source is a man aged 35-49 years who had been exposed to COVID-19. Material for sequencing was PBMCs or T cells enriched from blood (not recorded which). The CDR3 region is CASSDSSGNEQYF. The CDR3 DNA sequence: TGTGCCAGCAGTGACTCTAGCGGGAACGAGCAGTACTTC.